One and the same sample provided the 25 T cell receptor beta chains below, sequenced in a study of neurological immune-mediated disorders (dated by TCRdb to about 2019). Library creation used 5' RACE. Instrument used: Illumina HiSeq 2500. The raw public reads went through TCRdb reprocessing: fastp at Q25, MiXCR clone calling, in-frame beta chains kept. Each CDR3 protein gets just one entry, which takes the most common genes and DNA from the rows behind it. Within this sample are about 74,000 distinct CDR3 sequences, with around 5% of them counted one time only. The ten largest clones represent approximately 7% of the sample. Sequencing was performed on PBMCs. The receptors come from a man aged 18 to 30 with multiple sclerosis.

The sample holds a few counts of this clonotype. The gene calls are TRBV7-3 and TRBJ2-7, with 7 bases lining up with TRBD2. The V gene's germline CDR1 is SGHTA and CDR2 FQGTGA. V was pared by 1 base and J by 6 bases, with 9 bases of the junction left unmatched. The CDR3 runs 15 residues. The CDR3 here is CASSLSAAGVREQYF. In nucleotides, the CDR3 is TGTGCCAGCAGCTTAAGTGCGGCGGGAGTGCGCGAGCAGTACTTC.

This clonotype was counted only a few times. A much larger clone differs from this one at a single base, so this may be a read error. A read error is likely, as this CDR3 ends without the conserved phenylalanine or tryptophan. This rearrangement joins TRBV20-1 to TRBJ1-1; weak D call: TRBD1 (5 bases). The CDR3 extends over 12 amino acids. CDR1 and CDR2 from the germline V gene are DFQATT and SNEGSKA (reference sequence). V was shortened by 5 bases and J by 4 bases, with 11 bases between the two germline ends. Written as DNA, the CDR3 is TGCAGTGCTCTGGGACGGTCCACTGAAGCTTTCTAT. Protein: CSALGRSTEAFY.

This clonotype was seen at least ten times. The V call is TRBV20-1, the J call TRBJ1-2; 9 nucleotides agree with TRBD1. The CDR3 has 12 amino acids. Germline trimming cut 5 bases from V and 7 bases from J; bases unmatched to any gene: 5. Per germline, CDR1 DFQATT and CDR2 SNEGSKA (reference sequence). The CDR3 bases are TGCAGTGCTGGGACAGGGATGGCTGGCTACACCTTC. It translates to CSAGTGMAGYTF.

In this sample, this clonotype turned up many times. The rearrangement uses TRBV20-1 and TRBJ2-3; D gene uncertain. Per the germline V gene, CDR1 is DFQATT and CDR2 is SNEGSKA (reference sequence). There are 15 residues in the CDR3. The V and J ends lost 1 base and 4 bases respectively, with 15 bases between them. The CDR3 DNA is TGCAGTGCTAGAGGTCCGTTGCAGCCCCCAGATACGCAGTATTTT. Translation: CSARGPLQPPDTQYF.

For this clonotype: A much larger clone lies one base from this, so it may be a read error. This chain links TRBV10-3 with TRBJ2-1; D not certain. V lost 0 bases and J lost 6, with 15 bases in between. Germline CDR1 is ENHRY and CDR2 is SYGVKD. The CDR3 loop spans 16 amino acids. CDR3 in DNA: TGTGCCATCAGTGAGTCATTGGGAATCCGAATCAATGAGCAGTTCTTC. This codes for CAISESLGIRINEQFF.

This clonotype showed up just a few times. One junction end disagrees with the germline gene, perhaps due to a read error. The chain couples TRBV10-2 to TRBJ2-6; D possibly uses TRBD1 or TRBD2 (5 bases each). CDR1 and CDR2 (germline): WSHSY, SAAADI. The CDR3 extends over 14 amino acids. CDR3 in DNA: TGCGCCAGCAGTTCTAGCTCTGGGGCCAAAGTCCTGACTTTC. Protein product: CASSSSSGAKVLTF.

This clonotype appeared many times. The chain links TRBV27 to TRBJ1-2, with a weak D call TRBD1 (6 bases). The V gene's germline CDR1 is MNHEY and CDR2 SMNVEV (reference sequence). The V end lost 2 bases, the J end lost 3 bases, and 7 bases lay between the germline ends. This CDR3 has 13 residues. The CDR3 loop reads CASSLAGDYGYTF. DNA of the CDR3: TGTGCCAGCAGTTTAGCAGGGGACTATGGCTACACCTTC.

This clonotype was counted at least ten times. The rearrangement joins TRBV20-1 to TRBJ1-1; D unresolved. Trimming left V 4 bases short and J 1 base short, with 10 bases between. CDR1 and CDR2 (germline): DFQATT, SNEGSKA (reference sequence). This CDR3 is 13 amino acids long. The chain's CDR3 is CSANVVRNTEAFF. CDR3 bases: TGCAGTGCTAACGTCGTCCGGAACACTGAAGCTTTCTTT.

This clonotype was recorded at least ten times. The rearrangement joins TRBV7-8 to TRBJ1-1; 7 bases map to TRBD1. The CDR3 is 17 amino acids. V was clipped by 3 bases and J by 0 bases; unmatched bases: 10. Germline CDR1 SGHVS, CDR2 FQNEAQ. The CDR3 region has the DNA TGTGCCAGCAGCTTGCGACAGGGAGGGGGGTTGAACACTGAAGCTTTCTTT. Its protein is CASSLRQGGGLNTEAFF.

This clonotype has ten or more counts. The chain uses TRBV12-3 or TRBV12-4 and TRBJ2-7; no definite D call. V was cut by 3 bases and J by 5 bases, with 11 bases left in between. The CDR3 covers 13 residues. The CDR3 coding sequence is TGTGCCAGCAGTTTTTCTGAATGGAACGAGCAGTACTTC. Protein: CASSFSEWNEQYF.

At least ten counts were recorded for this clonotype. This sequence joins TRBV10-3 and TRBJ2-6, with D unclear. This CDR3 is 15 amino acids long. The germline gives CDR1 ENHRY, CDR2 SYGVKD. V shed 2 bases and J shed 1 base, with 6 bases lying between them. The CDR3 nucleotides read TGTGCCATCAGTGAGGGTGTTTCTGGGGCCAACGTCCTGACTTTC. Its translation: CAISEGVSGANVLTF.

This clonotype has a count of ten or more. The rearrangement uses TRBV2 and TRBJ2-2, with D perhaps TRBD2 (6 bases). There are 13 residues in the CDR3. Germline V CDR1 and CDR2: SNHLY, FYNNEI. Trimming pared 6 bases from V and 5 bases from J, leaving 10 bases between. CDR3 sequence reads: CASRAGRTGELFF. CDR3 in DNA: TGTGCCAGCAGGGCAGGGAGGACCGGGGAGCTGTTTTTT. Drawing the rest from reference TRBV2 and TRBJ2-2, the complete variable domain is EPEVTQTPSHQVTQMGQEVILRCVPISNHLYFYWYRQILGQKVEFLVSFYNNEISEKSEIFDDQFSVERPDGSNFTLKIRSTKLEDSAMYFCASRAGRTGELFFGEGSRLTVL.

This clonotype appeared many times. The chain recombines TRBV5-1 with TRBJ1-1; TRBD1 is a possible D gene (5 bases). V was clipped by 4 bases and J by 1 base, with 14 bases between them. The germline CDR1 and CDR2 sequences are SGHRS and YFSETQ. The CDR3 is made up of 15 amino acids. The CDR3 DNA sequence: TGCGCCAGCAGCCCAAATCTTCAGGGGAACACTGAAGCTTTCTTT. It encodes CASSPNLQGNTEAFF.

This clonotype was seen ten or more times. The chain employs TRBV4-1 and TRBJ2-7; D remains ambiguous. V lost 2 bases to trimming and J lost 1 base, with 9 bases between them. The CDR3 runs 14 residues. In germline, CDR1 is MGHRA, CDR2 YSYEKL. Written as DNA, the CDR3 is TGCGCCAGCAGCCAATATTGGAATTCCTACGAGCAGTACTTC. Its translation is CASSQYWNSYEQYF.

This clonotype has at least ten counts. J is TRBJ2-5 and V is TRBV20-1; D is possibly TRBD2 (5 bases). This CDR3 contains 15 residues. CDR1 and CDR2 from the germline V gene are DFQATT and SNEGSKA (reference sequence). Trimming removed 2 bases from V and 9 bases from J, with 22 bases in between. Written as DNA, the CDR3 is TGCAGTGCTAGACCAGAAGGGCAGTGGAGGTGGGCCCAGTACTTC. Protein product: CSARPEGQWRWAQYF.

This clonotype came up many times. V and J are TRBV5-1 and TRBJ2-3; 8 nucleotides match TRBD2. V lost 3 bases to trimming and J lost 2 bases; unmatched junction nucleotides: 8. This CDR3 region has 16 residues. Germline assignment: CDR1 SGHRS and CDR2 YFSETQ. The CDR3 loop reads CASSSTTSGPTDTQYF. The CDR3 DNA sequence: TGCGCCAGCAGCTCGACTACTAGCGGTCCCACAGATACGCAGTATTTT.

The chain recombines TRBV5-1 with TRBJ1-2, with 9 bases that match TRBD1. V gave up 5 bases and J gave up 3 bases; unmatched junction bases: 8. The CDR3 covers 15 residues. Germline V gene sequence: CDR1 SGHRS, CDR2 YFSETQ. The CDR3 nucleotides read TGCGCCAGCAGTCTCGGGGGGACAGGGCACTATGGCTACACCTTC. Its translation: CASSLGGTGHYGYTF. Filled out from reference TRBV5-1 and TRBJ1-2, the complete variable domain reads KAGVTQTPRYLIKTRGQQVTLSCSPISGHRSVSWYQQTPGQGLQFLFEYFSETQRNKGNFPGRFSGRQFSNSRSEMNVSTLELGDSALYLCASSLGGTGHYGYTFGSGTRLTVV.

With regard to this clonotype: This may stem from a read error, because a much larger clone lies one nucleotide away. This chain connects TRBV30 to TRBJ2-1; 7 nucleotides line up with TRBD2. Germline assignment: CDR1 GTSNPN and CDR2 SVGIG (reference sequence). The trim removed 4 bases at V and 7 bases at J, leaving 1 base unmatched. CDR3 size: 11 residues. As DNA, the CDR3 is TGTGCCTGGATAGCGGGTAATGAGCAGTTCTTC. Amino acid sequence: CAWIAGNEQFF.

This clonotype was detected ten times or more. This chain links TRBV29-1 with TRBJ2-7; 7 bases match TRBD1. Germline V gene lookup returns CDR1 SQVTM and CDR2 ANQGSEA. Trimming at V came to 6 bases and at J to 4 bases, leaving 9 bases not matched to a gene. The CDR3 sequence is 13 residues long. In DNA, the CDR3 is TGCAGCGTCGACAGGGAATCCCCTTACGAGCAGTACTTC. Translated, it gives CSVDRESPYEQYF.

This clonotype was picked up many times. The V and J genes are TRBV5-1 and TRBJ2-3, with 9 bases fitting TRBD1. CDR3 length: 14 residues. CDR1 is SGHRS and CDR2 is YFSETQ in the germline V gene. The V segment lost 4 bases and the J segment 5 bases; nucleotides outside the gene matches: 5. CDR3 DNA sequence: TGCGCCAGCAGCGGGGGGACAGGGAGAGATACGCAGTATTTT. It yields the protein CASSGGTGRDTQYF. Complete variable domain (other parts from reference TRBV5-1 and TRBJ2-3): KAGVTQTPRYLIKTRGQQVTLSCSPISGHRSVSWYQQTPGQGLQFLFEYFSETQRNKGNFPGRFSGRQFSNSRSEMNVSTLELGDSALYLCASSGGTGRDTQYFGPGTRLTVL.

This clonotype was recorded many times. V is TRBV20-1 and J is TRBJ2-6, with D uncertain. V was clipped by 6 bases and J by 2 bases, with 11 bases between them. Per the germline V gene, CDR1 is DFQATT and CDR2 is SNEGSKA (reference sequence). This CDR3 spans 14 amino acids. CDR3 protein: CSASRNTGANVLTF. The DNA of the CDR3 is TGCAGTGCCAGCAGAAATACTGGGGCCAACGTCCTGACTTTC.

Concerning this clonotype: Its ends do not fully match the called genes, so a read error is possible. The chain uses TRBV20-1 and TRBJ1-5; D not certain. The CDR3 totals 13 residues. Germline lookup yields CDR1 DFQATT and CDR2 SNEGSKA (reference sequence). CDR3 in DNA: TGCAGTGCTAGAGAGGCGGTCAATCAGCCCCAGAATTTT. Its protein is CSAREAVNQPQNF.

The table lists this clonotype with many counts. CDR3 in DNA: TGTGCCAGCAGTTCGGGGACAGGGGAAGAGACCCAGTACTTC. This sequence encodes CASSSGTGEETQYF. The rearrangement uses TRBV28 and TRBJ2-5, with 10 positions matching TRBD1. Germline V CDR1 and CDR2: MDHEN, SYDVKM. The CDR3 totals 14 residues. Trimming cost V 4 bases and J 3 bases; bases outside gene matches: 2. Full variable domain (outside the CDR3, taken from reference TRBV28 and TRBJ2-5): DVKVTQSSRYLVKRTGEKVFLECVQDMDHENMFWYRQDPGLGLRLIYFSYDVKMKEKGDIPEGYSVSREKKERFSLILESASTNQTSMYLCASSSGTGEETQYFGPGTRLLVL.

This clonotype occurred many times. This rearrangement joins TRBV5-1 to TRBJ2-7; 7 bases align to TRBD1. This CDR3 contains 15 residues. Losses at the gene ends were 4 bases for V and 1 base for J; bases not matched to a gene: 8. Germline V gene lookup returns CDR1 SGHRS and CDR2 YFSETQ. The CDR3 protein is CASSKQGDLSYEQYF. CDR3 DNA sequence: TGCGCCAGCAGCAAGCAGGGGGATTTATCCTACGAGCAGTACTTC.

As for this clonotype: A much larger clone differs by one base, so this may be a read error. V gene TRBV6-4 combines with J gene TRBJ2-2; 8 bases match TRBD2. This CDR3 region has 15 residues. Germline V gene lookup returns CDR1 MRHNA and CDR2 SNTAGT. With 8 bases clipped from V and 3 bases from J, the junction kept 8 bases outside the gene matches. The CDR3, as DNA: TGTGCCAGCTCAATCGGGGGGGACGACACCGGGGAGCTGTTTTTT. Its translation: CASSIGGDDTGELFF.